The source of this T cell receptor beta chain is a study of blood T cell repertoires in COVID-19. For the study at large: The study drew acute and convalescent COVID-19 samples from the United States, Italy and Spain.

The CDR3 is 14 residues long. Looked up from germline, CDR1 is MNHNS and CDR2 is SASEGT. V shed 3 bases, J shed 8 bases, and the junction held 5 bases outside the gene matches. Those enrolled, adults aged about 18 to 89 years, came from about two dozen US areas. Per the original methods: Amplified reference gene primers provided the basis for estimating nucleated cell counts. Generated by immunoSEQ multiplex PCR, the TCRdb table keeps only in-frame clones and is missing some. Clone size and V and J calls were adopted from that table, with D and trimming inferred from the DNA. This table has about 280,000 clones, roughly 86% appearing once.

The chain is built from TRBV6-1 and TRBJ1-2; 11 bases agree with TRBD1. Input material: PBMCs or T cells enriched from blood (not recorded which). The sequence was obtained from a woman aged 55-69 years who had recovered from COVID-19. The CDR3 here is CASSDGQGARGYTF. For the CDR3, the DNA is TGTGCCAGCAGTGATGGACAGGGGGCGCGGGGCTACACCTTC.